Following are 11 T cell receptor beta chains from one sample sequenced in a study of T cells in Graves' hyperthyroidism and ophthalmopathy. RNA transcripts were the template for amplifying TCR beta CDR3 regions. The TCR CDR3 was amplified in a first-round RT-PCR using the HTBI primer set. TCRdb redid the calling of the multiplex PCR reads with MiXCR, one entry per CDR3 protein. The repertoire holds roughly 380,000 distinct CDR3 sequences, with roughly 13% as singletons. Source material: blood. Receptor source: a woman aged 55-75 years with Graves' hyperthyroidism.

The genes are TRBV19 and TRBJ2-1; 16 nucleotides agree with TRBD2. The CDR3 runs 17 residues. Trimming removed 3 bases from V and 8 bases from J; junction bases left unmatched: 7. Germline CDR1 is LNHDA and CDR2 is SQIVND (reference sequence). As DNA, the CDR3 is TGTGCCAGTAGTATGGGACTAGCGGGAGGGCCGGGGGATGAGCAGTTCTTC. Translating gives CASSMGLAGGPGDEQFF.

This clonotype was picked up many times. The chain carries TRBV3-1 and TRBJ1-1; 8 nucleotides align to TRBD1. Germline V gene sequence: CDR1 LGHDT, CDR2 YNNKEL (reference sequence). CDR3 size: 17 residues. With V trimmed by 3 bases and J by 1 base, 10 bases remained unmatched. CDR3 bases: TGTGCCAGCAGCCAGCAAGGCCTCGGGACAGGGAACACTGAAGCTTTCTTT. It is translated as CASSQQGLGTGNTEAFF. The whole variable domain, filled in from reference TRBV3-1 and TRBJ1-1, reads DTAVSQTPKYLVTQMGNDKSIKCEQNLGHDTMYWYKQDSKKFLKIMFSYNNKELIINETVPNRFSPKSPDKAHLNLHINSLELGDSAVYFCASSQQGLGTGNTEAFFGQGTRLTVV.

This clonotype was recorded only once. The CDR3 is CSAAREAGTGELFF. CDR3 sequence (DNA): TGCAGTGCAGCCCGGGAGGCGGGGACCGGGGAGCTGTTTTTT. The chain joins TRBV20-1 to TRBJ2-2; TRBD2 aligns across 7 bases. Germline lookup yields CDR1 DFQATT and CDR2 SNEGSKA (reference sequence). V was clipped by 6 bases and J by 5 bases; unmatched bases: 9. There are 14 residues in the CDR3.

This clonotype showed up many times. The chain carries TRBV20-1 and TRBJ2-3, with D uncertain. The V gene lost 1 base and the J gene lost 4 bases, with 6 bases spanning the gap. CDR1 is DFQATT, CDR2 SNEGSKA, per germline (reference sequence). The CDR3 is 12 residues long. The CDR3, as DNA: TGCAGTGCTAGAGTAGGGCCAGATACGCAGTATTTT. It encodes CSARVGPDTQYF.

The chain joins TRBV14 to TRBJ2-5, with 7 bases aligning to TRBD2. Germline values: CDR1 SGHDN, CDR2 FVKESK. The CDR3 extends over 15 amino acids. The V gene end was trimmed by 3 bases and the J gene end by 1 base; junction bases not matched to a gene: 5. The CDR3 region has the DNA TGTGCCAGCAGCCAGTCTACTAGCGCCCAAGAGACCCAGTACTTC. Its translation: CASSQSTSAQETQYF.

This clonotype was observed a handful of times. The gene calls are TRBV6-2 or TRBV6-3 and TRBJ2-1, with D possibly being TRBD2 (5 bases). V was trimmed by 2 bases and J by 5 bases, leaving 10 bases between them. Looked up from germline, CDR1 is MNHEY and CDR2 is SVGEGT. The CDR3 has 14 amino acids. CDR3: CASSYGGLNNEQFF. The DNA of the CDR3 is TGTGCCAGCAGTTACGGAGGACTCAACAATGAGCAGTTCTTC.

This clonotype was found many times. The chain couples TRBV4-1 to TRBJ2-7, with D perhaps matching TRBD2 (6 bases). Germline V gives CDR1 MGHRA, CDR2 YSYEKL. V was trimmed by 1 base and J by 1 base, leaving 14 bases between them. CDR3 length equals 16 residues. CDR3 DNA sequence: TGCGCCAGCAGCCAAGGAGTCGGGAGACGGTCCTACGAGCAGTACTTC. As protein: CASSQGVGRRSYEQYF.

This clonotype was observed a single time. The chain carries TRBV6-5 and TRBJ2-6; D is perhaps TRBD2 (6 bases). V was cut by 4 bases and J by 0 bases, with 13 bases left in between. There are 17 residues in the CDR3. Germline V gene data show CDR1 as MNHEY and CDR2 as SVGAGI. The CDR3 bases are TGTGCCAGCAGTTTTACCGGGACTGACTCTGGGGCCAACGTCCTGACTTTC. Its protein is CASSFTGTDSGANVLTF.

The chain combines TRBV30 with TRBJ1-4, with 7 positions matching TRBD1. This CDR3 region has 13 residues. CDR1 is GTSNPN and CDR2 is SVGIG in the germline V gene (reference sequence). CDR3 DNA: TGTGCTCAGCGAACAGGGGAAAATGAAAAACTGTTTTTT. It codes for CAQRTGENEKLFF. The full variable domain, in which reference TRBV30 and TRBJ1-4 provide the parts outside the CDR3, is SQTIHQWPATLVQPVGSPLSLECTVEGTSNPNLYWYRQAAGRGLQLLFYSVGIGQISSEVPQNLSASRPQDRQFILSSKKLLLSDSGFYLCAQRTGENEKLFFGSGTQLSVL.

In this sample, this clonotype turned up a few times. The V and J genes are TRBV9 and TRBJ2-1; 7 positions match TRBD2. Germline loops: CDR1 SGDLS, CDR2 YYNGEE. This CDR3 has 15 amino acids. J lost 4 bases, V lost 3 bases, and 7 bases had no gene match. CDR3 protein: CASSGREANYNEQFF. CDR3 nucleotides: TGTGCCAGCAGCGGACGGGAGGCCAATTACAATGAGCAGTTCTTC.

Many counts were recorded for this clonotype. The chain combines TRBV5-1 with TRBJ1-1, with D hard to call. Per germline, CDR1 SGHRS and CDR2 YFSETQ. V lost 2 bases and J 3 bases, leaving 11 bases between the germline ends. This CDR3 is built from 14 residues. CDR3 loop: CASSLLNRDTEAFF. The DNA of the CDR3 is TGCGCCAGCAGCTTATTGAATCGGGACACTGAAGCTTTCTTT.